These 5 T cell receptor beta chains were all obtained from the same sample, sequenced in a study of T cell repertoires in cytomegalovirus infection. One entry per CDR3 protein results from TCRdb running MiXCR on the reads. The sample has hundreds of thousands of distinct CDR3 sequences; 15% to 20% are singletons. The sequenced material came from PBMCs. The receptors originated from a human donor in good health (CMV status not recorded). Some clones in this sample may be carry-over from other donors' samples.

This clonotype was detected ten times or more. This chain joins TRBV7-9 and TRBJ1-4, with 10 bases fitting TRBD1. J gave up 8 bases and V 5 bases, and 8 bases lay outside the gene matches. The CDR3 has 15 residues. CDR1 SEHNR and CDR2 FQNEAQ come from the germline V gene (reference sequence). The CDR3 DNA follows: TGTGCCAGCAGCCCCGCCGGGACAGGGGAAGAAAAACTGTTTTTT. This codes for CASSPAGTGEEKLFF.

V and J are TRBV6-6 and TRBJ2-5, with 7 bases matching TRBD1. This CDR3 contains 13 residues. From germline, CDR1 is MNHNY and CDR2 SVGAGI (reference sequence). Trimming took 4 bases from V and 3 from J; bases not matched to a gene: 2. This chain's CDR3 is CASSSGGEETQYF. The CDR3 DNA follows: TGTGCCAGCAGTTCAGGGGGTGAAGAGACCCAGTACTTC.

This clonotype was seen at least ten times. This chain connects TRBV7-2 to TRBJ2-4; no firm D call. The germline CDR1 and CDR2 sequences are SGHTA and FQGNSA. Trimming took off 1 base at V and 0 bases at J, with 7 bases between the two ends. This CDR3 region has 15 residues. The CDR3 protein is CASSLGPPAKNIQYF. CDR3 in DNA: TGTGCCAGCAGCTTAGGGCCCCCAGCCAAAAACATTCAGTACTTC.

This clonotype was recorded a few times. The V gene is TRBV29-1, the J gene TRBJ2-2; D unresolved. Germline-derived CDR1 and CDR2 are SQVTM and ANQGSEA. V lost 2 bases, J lost 0 bases, and 7 bases lay in between. The CDR3 sequence is 14 residues long. The CDR3 sequence: CSVESESNTGELFF. The CDR3 region has the DNA TGCAGCGTTGAAAGCGAGTCGAACACCGGGGAGCTGTTTTTT.

The V and J genes are TRBV4-1 and TRBJ2-7; TRBD2 might be the D (7 bases). Germline V CDR1 and CDR2: MGHRA, YSYEKL. V was pared by 1 base and J by 0 bases, with 22 bases between. The CDR3 length is 19 residues. The CDR3 nucleotides read TGCGCCAGCAGCCAAGGGGGGGGGCCGACGGCCCGCCTCTCCTACGAGCAGTACTTC. Its protein product is CASSQGGGPTARLSYEQYF.